Included here is one T cell receptor (beta chain) sequence, with context. Its antigen is currently unknown. A read error may account for a junction end that differs from germline. This sample was taken from a study of cytomegalovirus exposure and HLA in healthy donors. Study-wide results and caveats: Judged likely to be a sequencing artifact was a cluster of highly shared sequence variants.

The PCR made use of 60 Vbeta and 13 Jbeta primers. The protocol was immunoSEQ multiplex PCR, while the TCRdb copy is restricted to in-frame clones and leaves out a portion. The profile shows about 57,000 clones, 65% to 75% of them singletons. In germline, CDR1 is SEHNR, CDR2 FQNEAQ (reference sequence). The CDR3 is made up of 13 amino acids. This rearrangement joins TRBV7-9 to TRBJ2-7; D is possibly TRBD2 (5 bases). Sequencing used PBMCs. This sequence originates from a man between 25 and 39 years old in good health and CMV-seropositive. CDR3 DNA: TGTTCCAGGTCGACGGGGAACGGCGACGAGCAGTACTTC. Protein: CSRSTGNGDEQYF. The complete variable domain, with remaining parts taken from reference TRBV7-9 and TRBJ2-7, reads DTGVSQNPRHKITKRGQNVTFRCDPISEHNRLYWYRQTLGQGPEFLTYFQNEAQLEKSRLLSDRFSAERPKGSFSTLEIQRTEQGDSAMYLCSRSTGNGDEQYFGPGTRLTVT.